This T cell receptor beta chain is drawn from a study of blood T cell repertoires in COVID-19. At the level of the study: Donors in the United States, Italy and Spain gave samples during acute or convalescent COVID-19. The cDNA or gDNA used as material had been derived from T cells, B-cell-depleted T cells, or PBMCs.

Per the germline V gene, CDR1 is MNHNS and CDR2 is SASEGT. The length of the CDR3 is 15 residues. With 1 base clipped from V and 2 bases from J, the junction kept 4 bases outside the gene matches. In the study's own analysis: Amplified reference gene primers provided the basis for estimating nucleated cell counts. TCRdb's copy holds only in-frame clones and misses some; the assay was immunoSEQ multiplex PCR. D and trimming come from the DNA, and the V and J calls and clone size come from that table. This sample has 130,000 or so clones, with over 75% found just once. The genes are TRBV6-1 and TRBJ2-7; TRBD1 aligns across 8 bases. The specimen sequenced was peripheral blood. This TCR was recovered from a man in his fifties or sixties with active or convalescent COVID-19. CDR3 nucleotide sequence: TGTGCCAGCAGTGAAGGTGGGACAGGCCCCTACGAGCAGTACTTC. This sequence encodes CASSEGGTGPYEQYF.